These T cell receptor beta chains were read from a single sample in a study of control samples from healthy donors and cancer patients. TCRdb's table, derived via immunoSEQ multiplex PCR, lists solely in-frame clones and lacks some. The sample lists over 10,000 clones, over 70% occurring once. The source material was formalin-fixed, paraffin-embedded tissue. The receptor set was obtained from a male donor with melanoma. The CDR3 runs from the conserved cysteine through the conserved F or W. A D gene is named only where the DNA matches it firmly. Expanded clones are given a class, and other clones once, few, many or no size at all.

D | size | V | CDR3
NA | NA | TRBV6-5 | CASSMGPGELFF
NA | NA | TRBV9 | CASSLDGGQPQHF
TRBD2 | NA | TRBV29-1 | CSAVLGLADNEQFF
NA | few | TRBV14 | CASSQESGSNTEAFF
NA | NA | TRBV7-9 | CASSGSTDTQYF
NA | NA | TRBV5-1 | CASSLLDTDTQYF
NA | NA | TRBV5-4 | CASSSASGQLTGYTF
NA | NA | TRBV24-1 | CATSATTGELFF
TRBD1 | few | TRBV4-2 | CASSQDPGQGDQPQHF
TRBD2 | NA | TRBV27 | CASRPLAGVGDTQYF
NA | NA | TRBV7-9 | CASSLDGTGELFF